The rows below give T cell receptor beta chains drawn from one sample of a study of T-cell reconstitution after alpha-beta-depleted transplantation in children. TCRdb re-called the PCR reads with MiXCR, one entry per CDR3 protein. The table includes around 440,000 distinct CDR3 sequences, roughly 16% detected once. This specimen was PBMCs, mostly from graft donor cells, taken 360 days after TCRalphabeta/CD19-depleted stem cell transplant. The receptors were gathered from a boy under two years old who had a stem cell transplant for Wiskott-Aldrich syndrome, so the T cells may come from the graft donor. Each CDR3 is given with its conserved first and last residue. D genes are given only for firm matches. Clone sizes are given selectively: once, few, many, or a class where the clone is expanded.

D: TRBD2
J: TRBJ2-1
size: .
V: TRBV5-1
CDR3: CASSLGLAGLFF
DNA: TGCGCCAGCAGCTTGGGACTAGCGGGCCTGTTCTTC

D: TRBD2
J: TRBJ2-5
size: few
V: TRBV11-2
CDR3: CASTRGGLAGTETQYF
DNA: TGTGCCAGCACCCGAGGGGGACTAGCGGGAACAGAGACCCAGTACTTC

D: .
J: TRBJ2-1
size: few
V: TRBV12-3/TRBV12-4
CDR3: CASSFRLDERSDEQFF
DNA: TGTGCCAGCAGCTTCAGACTAGACGAGCGCTCCGATGAGCAGTTCTTC

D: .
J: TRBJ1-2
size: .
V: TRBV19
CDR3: CASSIRHGYGYTF
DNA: TGTGCCAGTAGTATACGGCACGGCTATGGCTACACCTTC

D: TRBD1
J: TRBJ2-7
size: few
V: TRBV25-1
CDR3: CASSVRTGKGSYEQYF
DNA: TGTGCCAGCAGTGTTCGGACAGGGAAAGGGTCCTACGAGCAGTACTTC

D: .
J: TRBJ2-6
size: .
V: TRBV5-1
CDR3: CASSSPEGANVLTF
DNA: TGCGCCAGCAGCTCCCCCGAGGGGGCCAACGTCCTGACTTTC

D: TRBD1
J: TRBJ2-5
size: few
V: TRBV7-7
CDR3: CASSPGQGASETQYF
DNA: TGTGCCAGCAGCCCGGGACAGGGCGCAAGCGAGACCCAGTACTTC

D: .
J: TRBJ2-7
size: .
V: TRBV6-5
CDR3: CASSYSPGGTSEQYF
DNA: TGTGCCAGCAGTTACTCGCCAGGGGGGACTAGCGAGCAGTACTTC

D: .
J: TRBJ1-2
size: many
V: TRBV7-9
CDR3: CASSRRQDYPLNYGYTF
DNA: TGTGCCAGCAGCCGAAGACAGGACTACCCCCTTAACTATGGCTACACCTTC

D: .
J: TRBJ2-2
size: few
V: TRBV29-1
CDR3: CSVVEGGSHGELFF
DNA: TGCAGCGTTGTGGAGGGGGGTAGCCACGGGGAGCTGTTTTTT

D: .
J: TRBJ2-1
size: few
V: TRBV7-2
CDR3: CASSDRVQGINEQFF
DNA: TGTGCCAGCAGCGACCGGGTCCAGGGGATCAATGAGCAGTTCTTC

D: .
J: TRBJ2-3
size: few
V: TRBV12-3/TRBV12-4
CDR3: CASSPLETSTDTQYF
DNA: TGTGCCAGCAGTCCTCTAGAAACTAGCACAGATACGCAGTATTTT

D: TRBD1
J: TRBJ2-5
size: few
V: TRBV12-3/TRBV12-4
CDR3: CASSHRQGERTQYF
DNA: TGTGCCAGCAGCCATCGACAGGGTGAGAGGACCCAGTACTTC

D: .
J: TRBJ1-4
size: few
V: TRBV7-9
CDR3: CASSFARKSNEKLFF
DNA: TGTGCCAGCAGCTTTGCGCGGAAGTCTAATGAAAAACTGTTTTTT

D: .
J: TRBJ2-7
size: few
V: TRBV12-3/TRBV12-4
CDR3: CASSPGLPDEQYF
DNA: TGTGCCAGCAGCCCTGGCCTGCCCGACGAGCAGTACTTC

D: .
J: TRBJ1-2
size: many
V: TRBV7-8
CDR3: CASSLVAETYGYTF
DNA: TGTGCCAGCAGCTTAGTGGCCGAGACCTATGGCTACACCTTC

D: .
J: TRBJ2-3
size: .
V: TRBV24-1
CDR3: CATSQGWRQYF
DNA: TGTGCCACCAGCCAGGGGTGGAGGCAGTATTTT

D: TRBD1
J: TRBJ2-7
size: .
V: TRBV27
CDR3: CTSSSSGTGMYEQYF
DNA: TGTACCAGCAGCTCCTCCGGGACAGGGATGTACGAGCAGTACTTC

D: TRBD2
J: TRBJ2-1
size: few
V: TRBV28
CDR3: CASSLWRGGLKRSYNEQFF
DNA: TGTGCCAGCAGTTTGTGGCGGGGGGGACTTAAAAGGTCCTACAATGAGCAGTTCTTC

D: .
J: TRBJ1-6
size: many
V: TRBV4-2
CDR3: CASSQGGASPLHF
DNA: TGTGCCAGCAGCCAAGGGGGGGCTTCACCCCTCCACTTT

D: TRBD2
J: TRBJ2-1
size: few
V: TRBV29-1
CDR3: CSVVRRIPVASGNEQFF
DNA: TGCAGCGTTGTGAGGCGTATTCCCGTTGCTAGCGGCAATGAGCAGTTCTTC

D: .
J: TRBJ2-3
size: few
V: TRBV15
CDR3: CATSKGPYTQYF
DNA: TGTGCCACCAGCAAGGGGCCTTATACGCAGTATTTT

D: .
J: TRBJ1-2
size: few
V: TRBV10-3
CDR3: CAISDYYGQTGYTF
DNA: TGTGCCATCAGTGACTACTATGGACAGACTGGCTACACCTTC

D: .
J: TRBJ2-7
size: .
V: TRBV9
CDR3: CASSVAAGYPYEQYF
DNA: TGTGCCAGCAGCGTAGCGGCAGGGTATCCCTACGAGCAGTACTTC

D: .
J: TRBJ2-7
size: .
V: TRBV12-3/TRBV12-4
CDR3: CASSFRVQGRYEQYF
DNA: TGTGCCAGCAGTTTTAGGGTTCAGGGGAGGTACGAGCAGTACTTC

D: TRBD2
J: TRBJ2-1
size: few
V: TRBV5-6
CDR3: CASSPQSGGNYNEQFF
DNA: TGTGCCAGCAGCCCACAAAGCGGGGGGAACTACAATGAGCAGTTCTTC

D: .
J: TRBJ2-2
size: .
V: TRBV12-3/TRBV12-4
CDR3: CASSRSFTVTGELFF
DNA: TGTGCCAGCAGTCGAAGCTTTACAGTCACCGGGGAGCTGTTTTTT

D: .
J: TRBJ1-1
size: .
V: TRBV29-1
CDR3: CSVPRGSTEAFF
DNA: TGCAGCGTCCCCCGGGGTAGCACTGAAGCTTTCTTT

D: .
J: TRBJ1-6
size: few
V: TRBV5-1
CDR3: CASSLGAQGRDLSPLHF
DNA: TGCGCCAGCAGCTTGGGGGCCCAAGGCAGGGATCTCTCACCCCTCCACTTT

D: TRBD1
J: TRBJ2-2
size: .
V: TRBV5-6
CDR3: CASSSGQFNGELFF
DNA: TGTGCCAGCAGCTCGGGACAGTTTAACGGGGAGCTGTTTTTT

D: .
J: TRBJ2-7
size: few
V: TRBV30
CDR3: CAWSSGGYEQYF
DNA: TGTGCCTGGAGTTCGGGCGGGTACGAGCAGTACTTC

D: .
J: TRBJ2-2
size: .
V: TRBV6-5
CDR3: CASSYAGSGELFF
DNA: TGTGCCAGCAGTTACGCCGGCTCCGGGGAGCTGTTTTTT

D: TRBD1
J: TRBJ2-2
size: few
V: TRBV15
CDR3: CATSRDHRTGNTGELFF
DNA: TGTGCCACCAGCAGAGATCATAGGACAGGGAACACCGGGGAGCTGTTTTTT

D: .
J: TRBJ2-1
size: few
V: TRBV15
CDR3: CATSRDWAYNEQFF
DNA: TGTGCCACCAGCAGAGATTGGGCCTACAATGAGCAGTTCTTC

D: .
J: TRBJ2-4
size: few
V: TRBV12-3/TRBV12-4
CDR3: CASRILAAKNIQYF
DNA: TGTGCCAGCAGGATACTAGCAGCCAAAAACATTCAGTACTTC

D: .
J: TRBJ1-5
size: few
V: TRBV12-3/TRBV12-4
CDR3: CASSFGSGRNQPQHF
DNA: TGTGCCAGCAGTTTTGGCTCAGGGCGAAATCAGCCCCAGCATTTT

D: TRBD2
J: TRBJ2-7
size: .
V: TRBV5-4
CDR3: CASSEGTSGRFYEQYF
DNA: TGTGCCAGCAGCGAGGGGACTAGCGGGAGATTCTACGAGCAGTACTTC

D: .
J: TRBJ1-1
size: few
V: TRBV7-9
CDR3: CASSLGVRGQNTEAFF
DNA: TGTGCCAGCAGCTTAGGCGTAAGGGGCCAGAACACTGAAGCTTTCTTT

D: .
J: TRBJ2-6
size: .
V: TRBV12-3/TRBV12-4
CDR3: CASSLRWAGANVLTF
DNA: TGTGCCAGCAGTTTACGCTGGGCTGGGGCCAACGTCCTGACTTTC

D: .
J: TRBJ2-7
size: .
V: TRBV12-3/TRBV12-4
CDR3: CASSLLGGGEQYF
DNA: TGTGCCAGCAGTTTACTGGGCGGAGGCGAGCAGTACTTC

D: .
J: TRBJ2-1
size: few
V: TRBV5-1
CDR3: CASSSGRSYNEQFF
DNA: TGCGCCAGCAGCTCGGGCAGATCCTACAATGAGCAGTTCTTC

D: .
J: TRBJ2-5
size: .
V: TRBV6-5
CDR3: CASSYPSKTGGIETQYF
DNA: TGTGCCAGCAGTTACCCCTCCAAAACAGGAGGGATAGAGACCCAGTACTTC

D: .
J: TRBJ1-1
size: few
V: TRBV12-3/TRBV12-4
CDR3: CASSFKRSYTEAFF
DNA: TGTGCCAGCAGTTTCAAGAGATCCTACACTGAAGCTTTCTTT

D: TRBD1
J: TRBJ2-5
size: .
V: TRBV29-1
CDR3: CSVLTGFTETQYF
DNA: TGCAGCGTCCTGACAGGGTTCACGGAGACCCAGTACTTC

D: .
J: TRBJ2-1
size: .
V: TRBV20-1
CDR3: CSASFLSGRYNEQFF
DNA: TGCAGTGCTAGCTTTTTAAGCGGGCGCTACAATGAGCAGTTCTTC

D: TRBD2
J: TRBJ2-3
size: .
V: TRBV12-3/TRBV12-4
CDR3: CAISLTVAGGPRTDTQYF
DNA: TGTGCCATCAGTTTAACGGTAGCGGGGGGGCCCCGCACAGATACGCAGTATTTT

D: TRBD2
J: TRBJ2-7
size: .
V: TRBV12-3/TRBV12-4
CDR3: CASSLAWGLAGGREQHF
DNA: TGTGCCAGCAGTTTAGCGTGGGGACTAGCGGGAGGGAGGGAGCAGCACTTC

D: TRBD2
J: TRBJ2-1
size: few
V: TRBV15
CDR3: CATSRVNRLAGYNEQFF
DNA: TGTGCCACCAGCAGAGTTAATAGACTAGCGGGGTACAATGAGCAGTTCTTC

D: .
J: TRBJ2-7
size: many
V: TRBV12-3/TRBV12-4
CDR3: CASSLQWESAYEQYF
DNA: TGTGCCAGCAGTTTACAGTGGGAGTCAGCCTACGAGCAGTACTTC

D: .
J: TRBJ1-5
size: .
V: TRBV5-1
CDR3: CASSWTQDRPQHF
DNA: TGCGCCAGCAGCTGGACTCAGGATAGGCCCCAGCATTTT

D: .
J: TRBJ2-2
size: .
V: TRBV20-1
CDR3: CSAINPGPNTGELFF
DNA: TGCAGTGCCATTAATCCGGGACCAAACACCGGGGAGCTGTTTTTT

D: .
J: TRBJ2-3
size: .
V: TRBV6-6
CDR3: CASSTRADTQYF
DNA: TGTGCCAGCAGTACCAGGGCCGATACGCAGTATTTT

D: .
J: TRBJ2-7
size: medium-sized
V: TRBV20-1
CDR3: CSASYEQYF
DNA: TGCAGTGCTTCCTACGAGCAGTACTTC

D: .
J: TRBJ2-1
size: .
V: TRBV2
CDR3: CASRRYAGPYNEQFF
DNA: TGTGCCAGCCGCCGGTACGCGGGGCCTTACAATGAGCAGTTCTTC

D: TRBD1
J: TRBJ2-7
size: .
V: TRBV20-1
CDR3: CSAGDRGFYEQYF
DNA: TGCAGTGCTGGAGACAGGGGCTTTTACGAGCAGTACTTC